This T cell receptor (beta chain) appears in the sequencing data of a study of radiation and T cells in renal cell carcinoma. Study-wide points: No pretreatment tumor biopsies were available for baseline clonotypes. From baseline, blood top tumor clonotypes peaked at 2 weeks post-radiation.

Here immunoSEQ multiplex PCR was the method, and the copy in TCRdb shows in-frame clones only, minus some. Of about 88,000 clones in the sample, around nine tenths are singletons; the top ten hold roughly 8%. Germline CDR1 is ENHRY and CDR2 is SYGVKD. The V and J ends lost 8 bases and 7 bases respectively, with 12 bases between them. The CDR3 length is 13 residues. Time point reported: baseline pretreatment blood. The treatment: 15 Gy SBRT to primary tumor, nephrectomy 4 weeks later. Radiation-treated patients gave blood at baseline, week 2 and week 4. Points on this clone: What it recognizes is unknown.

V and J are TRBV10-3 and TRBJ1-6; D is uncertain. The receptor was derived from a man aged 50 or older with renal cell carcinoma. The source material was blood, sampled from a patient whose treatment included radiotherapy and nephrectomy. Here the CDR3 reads CAIRREENSPLHF. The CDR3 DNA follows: TGTGCCATCCGTCGTGAGGAGAATTCACCCCTCCACTTT.